These T cell receptor beta chains were read from a single sample in a study of blood T cell repertoires in COVID-19. Measured with immunoSEQ multiplex PCR; TCRdb has only the in-frame clones, and not every one. The table includes about 300,000 clones, around 92% detected once. The sample taken for sequencing was peripheral blood. Source of these receptors: a woman in her thirties with COVID-19, enrolled during active disease. CDR3s include the opening cysteine and the closing phenylalanine or tryptophan. Fields, in order: CDR3 DNA, CDR3 protein, clone size, D gene, V gene, J gene. The D gene is left open where the match is weak. For some rows the clone size is stated as once, few or many, or as a class when expanded; others skip it.

CDR3nt: TGCGCCAGCAGCGGGGACAGGGACCGACAGTTCTTC
CDR3aa: CASSGDRDRQFF
abundance: -
d_gene: TRBD1
v_gene: TRBV5-1
j_gene: TRBJ2-1

CDR3nt: TGCGCCAGCAGCCAAGATGGGACAGGGATACTAGGGGGCTACACCTTC
CDR3aa: CASSQDGTGILGGYTF
abundance: -
d_gene: TRBD1
v_gene: TRBV4-3
j_gene: TRBJ1-2

CDR3nt: TGTGCCAGCAGTTTTCTGGAGTATGGCTACACCTTC
CDR3aa: CASSFLEYGYTF
abundance: -
d_gene: -
v_gene: TRBV28
j_gene: TRBJ1-2

CDR3nt: TGTGCCAGCAGCTTAGGGACAGGACGCACAGATACGCAGTATTTT
CDR3aa: CASSLGTGRTDTQYF
abundance: -
d_gene: TRBD1
v_gene: TRBV7-9
j_gene: TRBJ2-3

CDR3nt: TGTGCCAGCAGCCTAACCGGGACAGGGTCCTATAATTCACCCCTCCACTTT
CDR3aa: CASSLTGTGSYNSPLHF
abundance: -
d_gene: TRBD1
v_gene: TRBV4-2
j_gene: TRBJ1-6

CDR3nt: TGTGCCAGCAGTCGGGGTCTTAGCAATCAGCCCCAGCATTTT
CDR3aa: CASSRGLSNQPQHF
abundance: once
d_gene: -
v_gene: TRBV6-5
j_gene: TRBJ1-5

CDR3nt: TGTGCCAGCAGCCAAGATCAACTGGGGGAGCTGTTTTTT
CDR3aa: CASSQDQLGELFF
abundance: -
d_gene: -
v_gene: TRBV4-2
j_gene: TRBJ2-2

CDR3nt: TGTGCCAGCAGTTACTGGGGGGAGGGCTCTGGAAACACCATATATTTT
CDR3aa: CASSYWGEGSGNTIYF
abundance: -
d_gene: -
v_gene: TRBV6-6
j_gene: TRBJ1-3

CDR3nt: TGCGCCAGCAGCCAAGGGCAAAGAGGCTATGGCTACACCTTC
CDR3aa: CASSQGQRGYGYTF
abundance: -
d_gene: -
v_gene: TRBV4-1
j_gene: TRBJ1-2

CDR3nt: TGTGCCAGCAGCCCCCCTAGCGGCCAAGAGACCCAGTACTTC
CDR3aa: CASSPPSGQETQYF
abundance: once
d_gene: TRBD2
v_gene: TRBV11-1
j_gene: TRBJ2-5

CDR3nt: TGCGCCAGCAGCCAAGACGGGGGGAGGGGGTTTCGTGAGCAGTTCTTC
CDR3aa: CASSQDGGRGFREQFF
abundance: -
d_gene: -
v_gene: TRBV4-1
j_gene: TRBJ2-1

CDR3nt: TGTGCCAGCTCATTTCGGCCAAAACGAGTAGTGGGAGGGGAGCACGGGGAGCTGTTTTTT
CDR3aa: CASSFRPKRVVGGEHGELFF
abundance: -
d_gene: TRBD2
v_gene: TRBV18
j_gene: TRBJ2-2

CDR3nt: TGTGCCAGCAGCTTCACACAGGGGGCTATTGAGCAGTTCTTC
CDR3aa: CASSFTQGAIEQFF
abundance: -
d_gene: TRBD1
v_gene: TRBV7-8
j_gene: TRBJ2-1

CDR3nt: TGCGCCAGCAGACCCAGCGGGGGGGGGCAAGAGACCCAGTACTTC
CDR3aa: CASRPSGGGQETQYF
abundance: -
d_gene: TRBD2
v_gene: TRBV5-1
j_gene: TRBJ2-5

CDR3nt: TGTGCCAGCTCACCTCAGGGGGCCGGACGAAGCACAGATACGCAGTATTTT
CDR3aa: CASSPQGAGRSTDTQYF
abundance: -
d_gene: TRBD1
v_gene: TRBV18
j_gene: TRBJ2-3

CDR3nt: TGTGCCAGCAGCTTAAGGGGGATCCAAGAGACCCAGTACTTC
CDR3aa: CASSLRGIQETQYF
abundance: once
d_gene: -
v_gene: TRBV11-3
j_gene: TRBJ2-5

CDR3nt: TGTGCCAGCAGCCACTACAGGGGGCGAGGCATTCAGTACTTC
CDR3aa: CASSHYRGRGIQYF
abundance: -
d_gene: TRBD1
v_gene: TRBV3-1/TRBV3-2
j_gene: TRBJ2-4

CDR3nt: TGTGCCAGTACCGAGACACGTCCCACTGAAGCTTTCTTT
CDR3aa: CASTETRPTEAFF
abundance: -
d_gene: -
v_gene: TRBV19
j_gene: TRBJ1-1

CDR3nt: TGTGCCAGCAGCTCGGGACAGGGCGACGAGCAGTACTTC
CDR3aa: CASSSGQGDEQYF
abundance: -
d_gene: TRBD1
v_gene: TRBV7-3
j_gene: TRBJ2-7

CDR3nt: TGTGCCAGCAGCCGACTAGCGGGGGACAATGAGCAGTTCTTC
CDR3aa: CASSRLAGDNEQFF
abundance: -
d_gene: TRBD2
v_gene: TRBV3-1/TRBV3-2
j_gene: TRBJ2-1

CDR3nt: TGTGCCACCAGCAGAGGGGTTTCGGCCGCAGGGGCTTTCTTT
CDR3aa: CATSRGVSAAGAFF
abundance: -
d_gene: -
v_gene: TRBV15
j_gene: TRBJ1-1

CDR3nt: TGTGCCAGCAGCACTACTAGCGGAGCGCCAGATACGCAGTATTTT
CDR3aa: CASSTTSGAPDTQYF
abundance: -
d_gene: TRBD2
v_gene: TRBV9
j_gene: TRBJ2-3

CDR3nt: TGTGCCAGCAGCCAACATGGACAGGTTAACTATGGCTACACCTTC
CDR3aa: CASSQHGQVNYGYTF
abundance: once
d_gene: TRBD1
v_gene: TRBV4-2
j_gene: TRBJ1-2

CDR3nt: TGTGCCAGTAGTATAGCAACCAGGGGCCCTTCTGAAGCTTTCTTT
CDR3aa: CASSIATRGPSEAFF
abundance: -
d_gene: -
v_gene: TRBV19
j_gene: TRBJ1-1